Listed below are T cell receptor beta chains from one sample, sequenced in a study of T-cell reconstitution after alpha-beta-depleted transplantation in children. Using its own MiXCR run on the PCR reads, TCRdb lists one record per CDR3 protein. The sample has about 980,000 distinct CDR3 sequences; around 30% are singletons. The sequencing used PBMCs, mostly from graft donor cells, collected 360 days after TCRalphabeta/CD19-depleted stem cell transplant. These receptors came from a boy in the first two years of life who had a stem cell transplant for SCID, so the T cells may come from the graft donor. CDR3s include the opening cysteine and the closing phenylalanine or tryptophan. A D gene is named only where the DNA matches it firmly. Rows may omit the clone size; those that give it use once, few, many or a size class.

J gene | clone size | V gene | D gene | CDR3 length | CDR3 DNA | CDR3 protein
TRBJ2-3 | NA | TRBV5-1 | NA | 17 | TGCGCCAGCAGCTTGTCAGAGGGCTTTGGTTACACAGATACGCAGTATTTT | CASSLSEGFGYTDTQYF
TRBJ2-2 | NA | TRBV5-1 | NA | 16 | TGCGCCAGCATCGATTACAGGGTTACGAACACCGGGGAGCTGTTTTTT | CASIDYRVTNTGELFF
TRBJ2-5 | NA | TRBV12-3/TRBV12-4 | NA | 14 | TGTGCCAGCAGTCCCCACGGGGGCGGAGAGACCCAGTACTTC | CASSPHGGGETQYF
TRBJ2-3 | NA | TRBV27 | TRBD2 | 15 | TGTGCCAGCAGTAATAGCGGGGCGCATTCAGATACGCAGTATTTT | CASSNSGAHSDTQYF
TRBJ2-7 | NA | TRBV11-2 | TRBD1 | 15 | TGTGCCAGCAGTTTTACAGGGGGCCATCCCTACGAGCAGTACTTC | CASSFTGGHPYEQYF
TRBJ1-6 | few | TRBV18 | NA | 14 | TGTGCCAGCTCACAGCTCGGGGATAATTCACCCCTCCACTTT | CASSQLGDNSPLHF
TRBJ1-1 | NA | TRBV11-2 | NA | 15 | TGTGCCAGCAGCTGGGGACGGGTGGGATACACTGAAGCTTTCTTT | CASSWGRVGYTEAFF
TRBJ2-6 | NA | TRBV12-3/TRBV12-4 | NA | 16 | TGTGCCAGCAGGACCTGGACAGTCTCTGGGGCCAACGTCCTGACTTTC | CASRTWTVSGANVLTF
TRBJ2-7 | NA | TRBV10-3 | NA | 15 | TGTGCCATCAGTGAGTCGTCCGGGAGTAGCTACGAGCAGTACTTC | CAISESSGSSYEQYF
TRBJ2-2 | many | TRBV27 | NA | 13 | TGTGCCAGCAGCCACAGGGAACCCGGGGAGCTGTTTTTT | CASSHREPGELFF
TRBJ1-1 | few | TRBV7-3 | NA | 13 | TGTGCCAGCAGCGCGGAGGGAAACACTGAAGCTTTCTTT | CASSAEGNTEAFF
TRBJ1-1 | NA | TRBV12-3/TRBV12-4 | NA | 15 | TGTGCCAGCAGTGGGGCACTTCTTGAGGCCCCTGAAGCTTTCTTT | CASSGALLEAPEAFF
TRBJ2-1 | NA | TRBV5-1 | TRBD2 | 21 | TGCGCCAGCAGCTTTCCTGGGTATCAGCGGGGGGACCCTCTCTTCTACAATGAGCAGTTCTTC | CASSFPGYQRGDPLFYNEQFF
TRBJ1-5 | NA | TRBV20-1 | NA | 13 | TGCAGTGCTAGGCAGGGCAGCAATCAGCCCCAGCATTTT | CSARQGSNQPQHF
TRBJ1-4 | few | TRBV29-1 | NA | 14 | TGCAGCGTTGTCGCGGCTGCAACTAATGAAAAACTGTTTTTT | CSVVAAATNEKLFF
TRBJ2-1 | NA | TRBV15 | TRBD2 | 18 | TGTGCCACCAGCAGAGATGTGCCCGGGACTATCTCCTACAATGAGCAGTTCTTC | CATSRDVPGTISYNEQFF
TRBJ2-7 | NA | TRBV2 | TRBD1 | 13 | TGTGCCAGCGGCTGGGACAGCTCCTACGAGCAGTACTTC | CASGWDSSYEQYF
TRBJ2-5 | few | TRBV10-3 | TRBD2 | 15 | TGTGCCATCAGTGCCGGGACTAGCGCTCAAGAGACCCAGTACTTC | CAISAGTSAQETQYF
TRBJ2-5 | NA | TRBV4-2 | TRBD2 | 16 | TGTGCCAGCAGCCAAGAGGGGACTAGAAGGCAAGAGACCCAGTACTTC | CASSQEGTRRQETQYF
TRBJ1-1 | NA | TRBV20-1 | NA | 15 | TGCAGTGCTAGCGCACTCGGACCGCTGAACACTGAAGCTTTCTTT | CSASALGPLNTEAFF
TRBJ2-3 | NA | TRBV12-3/TRBV12-4 | TRBD1 | 16 | TGTGCCAGCAGCGGGCCCGGGACAGGGATAACAGATACGCAGTATTTT | CASSGPGTGITDTQYF
TRBJ1-4 | few | TRBV9 | TRBD1 | 16 | TGTGCCAGCAGCGTAGGAACCGGGACAGGGAACGAAAAACTGTTTTTT | CASSVGTGTGNEKLFF
TRBJ2-5 | few | TRBV29-1 | NA | 13 | TGCAGCGTTGAAGTGTTAAAGAGAGAGACCCAGTACTTC | CSVEVLKRETQYF
TRBJ1-1 | NA | TRBV5-1 | NA | 15 | TGCGCCAGCAGCTTGTACGTTCAGGGATTGGCTGAAGCTTTCTTT | CASSLYVQGLAEAFF
TRBJ2-3 | NA | TRBV9 | TRBD2 | 18 | TGTGCCAGCAGCGTAGAGGTAACTAGCGGGGGGCCGCAAGATACGCAGTATTTT | CASSVEVTSGGPQDTQYF
TRBJ2-7 | NA | TRBV4-3 | NA | 16 | TGCGCCAGCAGCCAAGAAGGGGGGGGCGTCCCCTACGAGCAGTACTTC | CASSQEGGGVPYEQYF
TRBJ1-2 | NA | TRBV3-1 | NA | 15 | TGTGCCAGCAGCCAGCTAGGGGGTCCCTACTATGGCTACACCTTC | CASSQLGGPYYGYTF
TRBJ2-3 | few | TRBV5-1 | TRBD2 | 16 | TGCGCCAGCAGCTTGGGGGCGGGGGGGACCACAGATACGCAGTATTTT | CASSLGAGGTTDTQYF
TRBJ1-2 | NA | TRBV7-2 | TRBD1 | 14 | TGTGCCAGCAGCCTTTACAGGGGTGTCTATGGCTACACCTTC | CASSLYRGVYGYTF
TRBJ2-7 | few | TRBV20-1 | TRBD1 | 14 | TGCAGTGCTAAGGACAGGGTGGCCTCCTACGAGCAGTACTTC | CSAKDRVASYEQYF
TRBJ1-6 | NA | TRBV5-1 | NA | 16 | TGCGCCAGCAGCTTGGGGTCCGGACAAGGAACTTCACCCCTCCACTTT | CASSLGSGQGTSPLHF
TRBJ2-7 | NA | TRBV28 | TRBD1 | 14 | TGTGCCAGCAGTTTACCCGGACAGGTCAACGAGCAGTACTTC | CASSLPGQVNEQYF
TRBJ1-1 | NA | TRBV5-1 | NA | 15 | TGCGCCAGCAGCTTGGCCCCGACAGCGAACACTGAAGCTTTCTTT | CASSLAPTANTEAFF
TRBJ1-2 | NA | TRBV6-4 | TRBD1 | 18 | TGTGCCAGCAGTGCGGCAGGGGGCGTCCATCCTAATAACTATGGCTACACCTTC | CASSAAGGVHPNNYGYTF
TRBJ1-5 | NA | TRBV12-3/TRBV12-4 | TRBD1 | 14 | TGTGCCAGCGGGGCCGGACAGGACAATCAGCCCCAGCATTTT | CASGAGQDNQPQHF
TRBJ2-7 | NA | TRBV12-3/TRBV12-4 | TRBD1 | 14 | TGTGCCAGCAGCACAGGGGGCGGGCGCTACGAGCAGTACTTC | CASSTGGGRYEQYF